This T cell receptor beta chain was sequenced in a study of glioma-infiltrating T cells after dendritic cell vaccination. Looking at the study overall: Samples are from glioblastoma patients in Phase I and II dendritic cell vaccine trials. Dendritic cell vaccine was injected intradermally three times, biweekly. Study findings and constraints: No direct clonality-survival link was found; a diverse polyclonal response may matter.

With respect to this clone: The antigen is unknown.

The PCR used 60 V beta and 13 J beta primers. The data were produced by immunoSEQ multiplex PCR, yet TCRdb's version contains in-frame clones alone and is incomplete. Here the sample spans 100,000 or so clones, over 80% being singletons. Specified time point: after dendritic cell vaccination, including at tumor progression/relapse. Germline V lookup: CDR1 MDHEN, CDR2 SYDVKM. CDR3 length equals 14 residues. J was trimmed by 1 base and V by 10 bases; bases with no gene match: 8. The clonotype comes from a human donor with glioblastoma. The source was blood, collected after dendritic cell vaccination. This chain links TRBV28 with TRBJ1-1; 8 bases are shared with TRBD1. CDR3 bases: TGTGCCACCCAGGGGGCGGGCGGGAACACTGAAGCTTTCTTT. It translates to CATQGAGGNTEAFF.